The next 19 T cell receptor beta chains were all read from a single sample in a study of T cells in Graves' hyperthyroidism and ophthalmopathy. The source material, RNA transcripts, was used to amplify TCR beta CDR3 regions. TCR CDR3 underwent first-round RT-PCR with the HTBI primer set. TCRdb processed the multiplex PCR reads anew with MiXCR; each CDR3 protein has one entry. This sample has nearly 750,000 distinct CDR3 sequences; roughly a third occur once, and the top ten carry more than 25%. The sequencing input was blood. Receptor source: a woman between 40 and 50 years old with Graves' hyperthyroidism.

To note about this clonotype: A read error may be the cause here, since a much bigger clone is one base away. In DNA form, the CDR3 reads TGCGCCAGCAGCTTGGTCGACGCGAACACTGAAGCTTCCTTT. Translating it yields CASSLVDANTEASF. The V and J genes are TRBV5-1 and TRBJ1-1; the D is unclear. The CDR3 loop spans 14 amino acids. In germline, CDR1 is SGHRS, CDR2 YFSETQ.

This clonotype was detected ten times or more. The chain links TRBV19 to TRBJ1-3; D is ambiguous. The V end was cut by 3 bases, the J end by 0 bases, with 9 bases between. The CDR3 has 15 amino acids. CDR1 LNHDA and CDR2 SQIVND come from the germline V gene (reference sequence). The CDR3 loop is CASSMGSPSGNTIYF. CDR3 DNA sequence: TGTGCCAGTAGTATGGGGTCTCCCTCTGGAAACACCATATATTTT. The full variable domain, with the rest looked up from reference TRBV19 and TRBJ1-3, is DGGITQSPKYLFRKEGQNVTLSCEQNLNHDAMYWYRQDPGQGLRLIYYSQIVNDFQKGDIAEGYSVSREKKESFPLTVTSAQKNPTAFYLCASSMGSPSGNTIYFGEGSWLTVV.

The sample holds a few counts of this clonotype. The V call is TRBV6-5, the J call TRBJ2-5, with D perhaps matching TRBD1 (5 bases). The ends were cut back, 6 bases at V and 5 bases at J, with 10 bases in the middle. Germline loops: CDR1 MNHEY, CDR2 SVGAGI. There are 12 residues in the CDR3. The CDR3 region is CASRSPGETQYF. The CDR3 DNA reads TGTGCCAGCAGAAGTCCAGGGGAGACCCAGTACTTC.

On this clonotype: A much larger clonotype is one base distant, so this may be a read error. The chain uses TRBV5-1 and TRBJ1-4; no definite D call. The CDR3 contains 11 residues. Germline V gene sequence: CDR1 SGHRS, CDR2 YFSETQ. The CDR3 DNA follows: TGCGCCAGCCGACGAGAGGAAAAACCGTTTTTT. This translates into CASRREEKPFF.

This clonotype has ten or more counts. The genes are TRBV5-6 and TRBJ1-2, with D hard to call. V was clipped by 3 bases and J by 6 bases, with 15 bases between them. The germline CDR1 and CDR2 sequences are SGHDT and YYEEEE. CDR3 length: 14 amino acids. CDR3 protein: CASSSWAVPDGYTF. CDR3 in DNA: TGTGCCAGCAGCTCGTGGGCAGTTCCTGATGGCTACACCTTC.

Many counts were recorded for this clonotype. This chain uses TRBV7-9 with TRBJ2-7; D is possibly TRBD2 (6 bases). Germline V gene data show CDR1 as SEHNR and CDR2 as FQNEAQ (reference sequence). This CDR3 spans 12 amino acids. The germline V and J ends were trimmed by 5 bases and 7 bases, with 12 bases remaining between them. CDR3 DNA: TGTGCCAGCAGCCCAGGCGGGGAGGAGCAGTACTTC. It translates to CASSPGGEEQYF.

This chain links TRBV7-6 with TRBJ2-7; D not resolved. Trimming left V 6 bases short and J 0 bases short, with 12 bases between. CDR3 length equals 14 residues. CDR1 is SGHVS and CDR2 is FNYEAQ in the germline V gene. The CDR3 loop reads CASSSQKFSYEQYF. Here the CDR3 DNA reads TGTGCCAGCAGTTCCCAGAAGTTCTCCTACGAGCAGTACTTC.

The chain recombines TRBV29-1 with TRBJ1-1; D is perhaps TRBD1 (5 bases). Germline V gene lookup returns CDR1 SQVTM and CDR2 ANQGSEA. The CDR3 spans 10 residues. V gave up 8 bases and J gave up 7 bases, with 11 bases separating them. The chain's CDR3 is CSLEGVEAFF. In DNA form, the CDR3 reads TGCAGCTTAGAAGGGGTTGAAGCTTTCTTT.

The sample holds one count of this clonotype. The chain carries TRBV6-5 and TRBJ2-5; D unclear. The germline V gene encodes CDR1 MNHEY and CDR2 SVGAGI. CDR3 size: 10 residues. Trimming took off 4 bases at V and 6 bases at J, with 3 bases between the two ends. The CDR3 DNA reads as TGTGCCAGCAGTTCCAAGACCCAGTACTTC. Its translation: CASSSKTQYF.

In this sample, this clonotype turned up once. This chain connects TRBV15 to TRBJ1-1; D might be TRBD1 (5 bases). This CDR3 is 14 amino acids long. Per the germline V gene, CDR1 is LNHNV and CDR2 is YYDKDF (reference sequence). The V gene lost 3 bases and the J gene lost 3 bases, with 11 bases spanning the gap. CDR3 in DNA: TGTGCCACCAGCAGTCGGGGACGGTACACTGAAGCTTTCTTT. Its protein is CATSSRGRYTEAFF.

This clonotype was counted at least ten times. The chain recombines TRBV19 with TRBJ1-2; possible D gene TRBD1, 5 bases. The length of the CDR3 is 14 residues. V lost 5 bases, J lost 8 bases, and 18 bases lay in between. CDR1 LNHDA and CDR2 SQIVND come from the germline V gene (reference sequence). The CDR3 region has the DNA TGTGCCAGTAGTCAGGGTTACTTTGCGCAGGGCTACACCTTC. Protein product: CASSQGYFAQGYTF.

V and J are TRBV10-1 and TRBJ2-2, with unresolved D. Germline CDR1 is WNHNN and CDR2 is SYGVQD (reference sequence). This CDR3 contains 14 residues. Trimming stripped 6 bases from V and 6 bases from J, with 14 bases between. The CDR3 bases are TGCGCCAGCAGCGGCGTTGAAGGGTCCGGGGAGCTGTTTTTT. As protein: CASSGVEGSGELFF.

In its sample, this clonotype was seen a few times. The CDR3 loop reads CASSGGPSVTDTQYF. CDR3 DNA: TGTGCCAGCAGCGGAGGGCCTAGCGTCACGGATACGCAGTATTTT. This rearrangement joins TRBV7-9 to TRBJ2-3; TRBD2 is a possible D gene (6 bases). The CDR3 runs 15 residues. The V and J ends lost 5 bases and 6 bases respectively, with 18 bases between them. The V gene's germline CDR1 is SEHNR and CDR2 FQNEAQ (reference sequence).

The V and J genes are TRBV7-8 and TRBJ2-5; D possibly matches TRBD1 or TRBD2 (5 bases each). The length of the CDR3 is 12 residues. V was shortened by 9 bases and J by 7 bases, with 15 bases between the two germline ends. CDR1 is SGHVS, CDR2 FQNEAQ, per germline. The chain's CDR3 is CASSRGAGTQYF. Here the CDR3 DNA reads TGTGCCAGTTCCAGAGGGGCGGGGACCCAGTACTTC. Drawing the rest from reference TRBV7-8 and TRBJ2-5, the complete variable domain is GAGVSQSPRYKVAKRGQDVALRCDPISGHVSLFWYQQALGQGPEFLTYFQNEAQLDKSGLPSDRFFAERPEGSVSTLKIQRTQQEDSAVYLCASSRGAGTQYFGPGTRLLVL.

This chain links TRBV9 with TRBJ1-2, with a weak D call TRBD1 (6 bases). CDR3 length: 14 residues. CDR1 and CDR2 (germline): SGDLS, YYNGEE. With 4 bases removed from V and 4 bases from J, the gap between germline ends came to 14 bases. CDR3: CASSPLQGVYGYTF. In DNA form, the CDR3 reads TGTGCCAGCAGCCCATTACAGGGAGTCTATGGCTACACCTTC.

As for this clonotype: This may stem from a read error, because a much larger clone lies one nucleotide away. The gene calls are TRBV2 and TRBJ1-4, with a tentative D call TRBD1 (5 bases). Per the germline V gene, CDR1 is SNHLY and CDR2 is FYNNEI. Trimming removed 6 bases from V and 4 bases from J, with 12 bases in between. The CDR3 runs to 14 residues. CDR3 sequence (DNA): TGTGCCAGCAGCGTAGAGGGGAATAATGAAAAACTGTTTTTT. Translating gives CASSVEGNNEKLFF.

The chain carries TRBV5-1 and TRBJ1-1; possibly TRBD1 for D (5 bases). This CDR3 has 15 residues. V shed 0 bases and J shed 6 bases, with 15 bases lying between them. Germline CDR1 reads SGHRS; CDR2 reads YFSETQ. The CDR3 loop reads CASSLEAGNFAEAFF. CDR3 in DNA: TGCGCCAGCAGCTTGGAGGCAGGGAATTTCGCTGAAGCTTTCTTT.

The chain uses TRBV27 and TRBJ2-7; D tentatively reads TRBD1 or TRBD2 (5 bases each). The V gene lost 2 bases and the J gene lost 7 bases, with 12 bases spanning the gap. Germline CDR1 and CDR2: MNHEY and SMNVEV (reference sequence). The CDR3 covers 13 residues. In DNA, the CDR3 is TGTGCCAGCAGTTTACTGGGACGAACAGAGCAGTACTTC. Encoded protein: CASSLLGRTEQYF.

In this sample, this clonotype turned up many times. The genes are TRBV6-5 and TRBJ2-7, with 11 bases fitting TRBD2. V shed 6 bases and J 2 bases; nucleotides not matched to a gene: 6. Germline CDR1 reads MNHEY; CDR2 reads SVGAGI. This CDR3 is 15 amino acids long. CDR3 protein: CASSSGTSGPYEQYF. CDR3 nucleotide sequence: TGTGCCAGCAGCTCCGGGACTAGCGGTCCCTACGAGCAGTACTTC.